The clone carrying this T cell receptor beta chain was detected ten times or more. Antigen specificity is unknown. The data are from a study of identical twins. Findings and caveats of the study: Model-predicted out-of-frame TCR alpha sharing fell below observed values in monozygotic twins. Memory repertoires lacked the insertion deficit that abundant cord blood beta clonotypes showed.

Healthy Caucasians, and only they, were the donors. Template switching created a universal primer site, and the cDNA included unique molecular identifiers. TCRdb recomputed calls from the 5' RACE reads with MiXCR, one row per CDR3 protein. This sample yields about 720,000 distinct CDR3 sequences, of which around 8.3% are seen a single time; roughly 0.9% belongs to the top ten. The CDR3 has 15 amino acids. CDR1 and CDR2 from the germline V gene are SGHRS and YFSETQ. V was clipped by 0 bases and J by 4 bases; unmatched bases: 5. The same data also contributed to another study, on yellow fever vaccine responses in identical twins.

This chain uses TRBV5-1 with TRBJ2-5, with 8 bases fitting TRBD1. The receptor's source is a woman under 30 in good health. Sequences were obtained from PBMCs. The CDR3 DNA reads as TGCGCCAGCAGCTTGGAAGGGACAGGTGGAGAGACCCAGTACTTC. This sequence encodes CASSLEGTGGETQYF.